This is a list of T cell receptor beta chains from one sample in a study of shared T cell receptors in the human thymus. The data were produced by immunoSEQ multiplex PCR, yet TCRdb's version contains in-frame clones alone and is incomplete. Of roughly 660,000 clones detected, around 89% appear once; the ten largest clones hold around 0.0099%. This same sample was also taken into another study, of human thymus T cells.

The source material was thymocytes. Receptor source: a boy under three years old with a congenital heart defect. CDR3s include the opening cysteine and the closing phenylalanine or tryptophan. The order of the fields is V gene, D gene, CDR3 protein. The D gene is left open where the match is weak.

v_call: TRBV30; d_call: TRBD2; cdr3_aa: CAWSVLGLAGADYNEQFF
v_call: TRBV30; d_call: TRBD1; cdr3_aa: CAWTHRDRDNGYTF
v_call: TRBV19; d_call: TRBD1; cdr3_aa: CASSIPTGGRNQPQHF
v_call: TRBV28; d_call: TRBD2; cdr3_aa: CASSYPLAGHYEQYF
v_call: TRBV28; d_call: TRBD2; cdr3_aa: CASSWRLAGERISLEQFF
v_call: TRBV7-9; d_call: .; cdr3_aa: CASQGSHEQYF
v_call: TRBV2; d_call: .; cdr3_aa: CASSESTALTASYEQYF
v_call: TRBV5-1; d_call: TRBD2; cdr3_aa: CASSPGTSYNEQFF
v_call: TRBV6-6; d_call: TRBD2; cdr3_aa: CASSYEREAQETQYF
v_call: TRBV18; d_call: TRBD2; cdr3_aa: CASPGGQLGLADTDTQYF
v_call: TRBV28; d_call: TRBD1; cdr3_aa: CASSSRQGATGELFF
v_call: TRBV4-1; d_call: TRBD2; cdr3_aa: CASSPKRENTGELFF
v_call: TRBV5-1; d_call: TRBD1; cdr3_aa: CASSLGTGLGNYGYTF
v_call: TRBV5-4; d_call: TRBD2; cdr3_aa: CASSLAGSLADNEQFF
v_call: TRBV2; d_call: .; cdr3_aa: CASSDLRVGPSYEQYF
v_call: TRBV7-9; d_call: TRBD1; cdr3_aa: CASSGGTGMHEQYF
v_call: TRBV7-7; d_call: .; cdr3_aa: CASSLYEGSSYEQYF
v_call: TRBV12-5; d_call: TRBD1; cdr3_aa: CASGPTGPYEQYF
v_call: TRBV1; d_call: .; cdr3_aa: CTSPPAGGRMGLDEQYF
v_call: TRBV7-9; d_call: TRBD1; cdr3_aa: CASSLGTGEKLFF
v_call: TRBV25-1; d_call: .; cdr3_aa: CASSMEGEGTDTQYF
v_call: TRBV4-3; d_call: TRBD1; cdr3_aa: CASSQDSDREEEKLFF
v_call: TRBV6-5; d_call: .; cdr3_aa: CASSYSGARDTQYF
v_call: TRBV5-6; d_call: TRBD2; cdr3_aa: CASSPTSGRPRGYNEQFF
v_call: TRBV5-1; d_call: TRBD2; cdr3_aa: CASSSQGTSAYNEQFF
v_call: TRBV28; d_call: TRBD1; cdr3_aa: CASSPGQPSYEQYF
v_call: TRBV5-6; d_call: TRBD2; cdr3_aa: CASSPGLATTDTQYF
v_call: TRBV10-3; d_call: .; cdr3_aa: CAISEDADGGKQETQYF
v_call: TRBV6-5; d_call: .; cdr3_aa: CASSYVGGQETQYF
v_call: TRBV10-2; d_call: TRBD2; cdr3_aa: CASSLSGRCADTQYF
v_call: TRBV5-1; d_call: .; cdr3_aa: CASSPEVHDIYGYTF
v_call: TRBV19; d_call: .; cdr3_aa: CASRLVFDQPQHF
v_call: TRBV7-9; d_call: TRBD1; cdr3_aa: CASSRGGLPHEQFF
v_call: TRBV7-8; d_call: .; cdr3_aa: CASSLLFYEQYF
v_call: TRBV25-1; d_call: .; cdr3_aa: CASDGYREDNEQFF
v_call: TRBV2; d_call: TRBD1; cdr3_aa: CASSTGQRIYEQYF
v_call: TRBV6-1; d_call: TRBD2; cdr3_aa: CASKLGLAGEETQYF
v_call: TRBV27; d_call: TRBD2; cdr3_aa: CASSSRLAGSGYEQYF
v_call: TRBV6-1; d_call: TRBD2; cdr3_aa: CASSERFWREEEGEQYF
v_call: TRBV7-6; d_call: .; cdr3_aa: CASSSDPFRGKNIQYF
v_call: TRBV28; d_call: .; cdr3_aa: CASRGGRGRNTEAFF